A selection of T cell receptor beta chains follows, all from one sample in a study of a mutant IDH1 vaccine in newly diagnosed glioma. The protocol was immunoSEQ multiplex PCR, while the TCRdb copy is restricted to in-frame clones and leaves out a portion. This sample has 9,500 to 12,000 clones, with more than 70% found just once. Which antigens these TCRs recognize remains unknown. The specimen comprised PBMCs, sampled from a glioma patient whose treatment included an IDH1 peptide vaccine. All receptors come from a woman aged 40 to 55 with glioma. Some clones in this sample may be carry-over from other donors' samples. Both conserved end residues are part of each CDR3. The order of the fields is D gene, clone size, V gene, J gene, CDR3 protein, CDR3 DNA. A D gene is named only where the DNA matches it firmly. For some rows the clone size is stated as once, few or many, or as a class when expanded; others skip it.

d_call: NA
clone_size: NA
v_call: TRBV18
j_call: TRBJ1-5
cdr3_aa: CASSEGGISQPQHF
cdr3_nt: TGTGCCAGCTCGGAGGGGGGAATTAGTCAGCCCCAGCATTTT

d_call: NA
clone_size: NA
v_call: TRBV29-1
j_call: TRBJ1-3
cdr3_aa: CSVEDGPSGNTIYF
cdr3_nt: TGCAGCGTTGAAGATGGTCCTTCTGGAAACACCATATATTTT

d_call: TRBD1
clone_size: NA
v_call: TRBV7-8
j_call: TRBJ1-5
cdr3_aa: CASQRDRGPNQPQHF
cdr3_nt: TGTGCCAGCCAAAGAGACAGGGGGCCTAATCAGCCCCAGCATTTT

d_call: NA
clone_size: few
v_call: TRBV10-1
j_call: TRBJ1-5
cdr3_aa: CASSDGGSGPQHF
cdr3_nt: TGCGCCAGCAGTGATGGGGGGAGCGGGCCCCAGCATTTT

d_call: NA
clone_size: NA
v_call: TRBV5-6
j_call: TRBJ1-2
cdr3_aa: CASSWGREDGYTF
cdr3_nt: TGTGCCAGCAGCTGGGGCAGGGAGGATGGCTACACCTTC

d_call: NA
clone_size: NA
v_call: TRBV2
j_call: TRBJ2-7
cdr3_aa: CASSVTREGAYEQYF
cdr3_nt: TGTGCCAGCAGTGTGACTAGGGAGGGGGCCTACGAGCAGTACTTC

d_call: TRBD1
clone_size: NA
v_call: TRBV6-5
j_call: TRBJ1-1
cdr3_aa: CASSRRDRGNTEAFF
cdr3_nt: TGTGCCAGCAGTAGAAGGGACAGGGGGAACACTGAAGCTTTCTTT

d_call: NA
clone_size: NA
v_call: TRBV2
j_call: TRBJ1-1
cdr3_aa: CASSVQGLTEAFF
cdr3_nt: TGTGCCAGCAGCGTACAGGGCCTGACTGAAGCTTTCTTT

d_call: TRBD1
clone_size: NA
v_call: TRBV9
j_call: TRBJ2-1
cdr3_aa: CASSIGTGALREQFF
cdr3_nt: TGTGCCAGCAGCATCGGGACAGGGGCCCTGCGGGAGCAGTTCTTC

d_call: TRBD2
clone_size: NA
v_call: TRBV9
j_call: TRBJ2-3
cdr3_aa: CASSPALAGETDTQYF
cdr3_nt: TGTGCCAGCAGCCCAGCACTAGCGGGGGAGACAGATACGCAGTATTTT

d_call: TRBD1
clone_size: NA
v_call: TRBV9
j_call: TRBJ1-2
cdr3_aa: CASSPQTGRFGLYGYTF
cdr3_nt: TGTGCCAGCAGCCCTCAGACAGGGAGGTTTGGGCTTTATGGCTACACCTTC

d_call: NA
clone_size: NA
v_call: TRBV7-8
j_call: TRBJ2-1
cdr3_aa: CASSLAGRTIAYNEQFF
cdr3_nt: TGTGCCAGCAGCTTAGCGGGGCGAACCATCGCCTACAATGAGCAGTTCTTC

d_call: NA
clone_size: NA
v_call: TRBV2
j_call: TRBJ2-3
cdr3_aa: CASSDPRSGESNTQYF
cdr3_nt: TGTGCCAGCAGTGACCCGCGGTCCGGGGAATCCAATACGCAGTATTTT

d_call: NA
clone_size: NA
v_call: TRBV27
j_call: TRBJ2-3
cdr3_aa: CASRPVVTDTQYF
cdr3_nt: TGTGCCAGCAGGCCTGTGGTAACAGATACGCAGTATTTT

d_call: TRBD1
clone_size: once
v_call: TRBV6-1
j_call: TRBJ2-7
cdr3_aa: CASSDLGTAIYEQYF
cdr3_nt: TGTGCCAGCAGTGACCTAGGGACAGCTATCTACGAGCAGTACTTC

d_call: NA
clone_size: NA
v_call: TRBV15
j_call: TRBJ1-2
cdr3_aa: CATSKLQVDYGYTF
cdr3_nt: TGTGCCACCAGCAAGTTGCAGGTCGATTATGGCTACACCTTC

d_call: NA
clone_size: NA
v_call: TRBV5-5
j_call: TRBJ2-7
cdr3_aa: CASSLGDVGSYEQYF
cdr3_nt: TGTGCCAGCAGCTTGGGGGATGTTGGCTCCTACGAGCAGTACTTC

d_call: NA
clone_size: NA
v_call: TRBV4-1
j_call: TRBJ1-1
cdr3_aa: CASSPPNTEAFF
cdr3_nt: TGCGCCAGCAGCCCGCCGAACACTGAAGCTTTCTTT

d_call: TRBD2
clone_size: NA
v_call: TRBV7-3
j_call: TRBJ2-7
cdr3_aa: CASSFGGEAGYEQYF
cdr3_nt: TGTGCCAGCAGCTTTGGGGGGGAGGCTGGCTACGAGCAGTACTTC

d_call: TRBD1
clone_size: once
v_call: TRBV27
j_call: TRBJ1-1
cdr3_aa: CASGSRGPVGTEAFF
cdr3_nt: TGTGCCAGCGGTAGCAGGGGGCCGGTGGGCACTGAAGCTTTCTTT

d_call: NA
clone_size: once
v_call: TRBV6-1
j_call: TRBJ2-1
cdr3_aa: CASSEKGGGAYNEQFF
cdr3_nt: TGTGCCAGCAGTGAAAAGGGAGGGGGGGCGTACAATGAGCAGTTCTTC

d_call: NA
clone_size: NA
v_call: TRBV15
j_call: TRBJ1-1
cdr3_aa: CATSRERRGGEAFF
cdr3_nt: TGTGCCACCAGCAGAGAAAGGCGTGGGGGTGAAGCTTTCTTT

d_call: TRBD2
clone_size: NA
v_call: TRBV5-1
j_call: TRBJ2-7
cdr3_aa: CASSLTSGTYEQYF
cdr3_nt: TGCGCCAGCAGCTTGACTAGCGGGACCTACGAGCAGTACTTC

d_call: NA
clone_size: NA
v_call: TRBV30
j_call: TRBJ1-2
cdr3_aa: CAWSGYLGGYTF
cdr3_nt: TGTGCCTGGAGTGGGTACCTCGGTGGCTACACCTTC

d_call: NA
clone_size: NA
v_call: TRBV19
j_call: TRBJ1-1
cdr3_aa: CASSPLLNTDTEAFF
cdr3_nt: TGTGCCAGTAGTCCCCTCCTAAACACGGACACTGAAGCTTTCTTT

d_call: NA
clone_size: NA
v_call: TRBV6-1
j_call: TRBJ1-2
cdr3_aa: CAAGQEIYGYTF
cdr3_nt: TGTGCCGCGGGGCAGGAGATCTATGGCTACACCTTC

d_call: NA
clone_size: NA
v_call: TRBV19
j_call: TRBJ1-1
cdr3_aa: CASSMLLGVSTEAFF
cdr3_nt: TGTGCCAGTAGTATGCTTCTCGGGGTTAGCACTGAAGCTTTCTTT

d_call: TRBD1
clone_size: once
v_call: TRBV13
j_call: TRBJ1-2
cdr3_aa: CASSIENSDRRSGGGYTF
cdr3_nt: TGTGCCAGCAGCATCGAAAACTCGGACAGGCGCTCAGGGGGTGGCTACACCTTC

d_call: NA
clone_size: few
v_call: TRBV25-1
j_call: TRBJ1-1
cdr3_aa: CASSPPGRRVEAFF
cdr3_nt: TGTGCCAGCAGCCCTCCCGGTAGGAGGGTTGAAGCTTTCTTT

d_call: TRBD2
clone_size: NA
v_call: TRBV19
j_call: TRBJ2-2
cdr3_aa: CASSPRVGAGGRSGELFF
cdr3_nt: TGTGCCAGTAGTCCGAGGGTAGGAGCGGGGGGCCGGAGCGGGGAGCTGTTTTTT

d_call: NA
clone_size: NA
v_call: TRBV21-1
j_call: TRBJ1-5
cdr3_aa: CASFSKASYSNQPQHF
cdr3_nt: TGTGCCAGCTTTTCGAAGGCGAGCTATAGCAATCAGCCCCAGCATTTT

d_call: NA
clone_size: NA
v_call: TRBV28
j_call: TRBJ2-1
cdr3_aa: CASSLKGLYNEQFF
cdr3_nt: TGTGCCAGCAGTTTAAAAGGACTTTACAATGAGCAGTTCTTC

d_call: NA
clone_size: NA
v_call: TRBV2
j_call: TRBJ1-5
cdr3_aa: CASSGWGLGRNQPQHF
cdr3_nt: TGTGCCAGCAGTGGGTGGGGCCTAGGACGCAATCAGCCCCAGCATTTT

d_call: NA
clone_size: NA
v_call: TRBV28
j_call: TRBJ2-7
cdr3_aa: CASSRRYYEQYF
cdr3_nt: TGTGCCAGCAGTCGACGTTACTACGAGCAGTACTTC

d_call: TRBD1
clone_size: once
v_call: TRBV5-1
j_call: TRBJ1-2
cdr3_aa: CASSFTTGGNYGYTF
cdr3_nt: TGCGCCAGCAGCTTTACGACAGGGGGGAACTATGGCTACACCTTC

d_call: TRBD1
clone_size: few
v_call: TRBV30
j_call: TRBJ1-4
cdr3_aa: CAWSDDRVGEKLFF
cdr3_nt: TGTGCCTGGAGCGACGACAGGGTTGGTGAAAAACTGTTTTTT

d_call: NA
clone_size: NA
v_call: TRBV14
j_call: TRBJ1-3
cdr3_aa: CASSHGPFSGFGNTIYF
cdr3_nt: TGTGCCAGCAGCCACGGTCCTTTCTCGGGTTTCGGAAACACCATATATTTT

d_call: NA
clone_size: NA
v_call: TRBV7-8
j_call: TRBJ1-2
cdr3_aa: CASSLGVDGYTF
cdr3_nt: TGTGCCAGCAGCCTGGGGGTGGATGGCTACACCTTC

d_call: TRBD1
clone_size: NA
v_call: TRBV30
j_call: TRBJ1-6
cdr3_aa: CAWDRQGRNSPLHF
cdr3_nt: TGTGCCTGGGACAGACAGGGGCGGAATTCACCCCTCCACTTT

d_call: TRBD1
clone_size: once
v_call: TRBV2
j_call: TRBJ2-7
cdr3_aa: CASSGQDLSYEQYF
cdr3_nt: TGTGCCAGCTCGGGACAGGACCTTTCCTACGAGCAGTACTTC

d_call: NA
clone_size: NA
v_call: TRBV5-6
j_call: TRBJ2-2
cdr3_aa: CASSSGQRSTGELFF
cdr3_nt: TGTGCCAGCAGCTCCGGACAGAGGTCTACCGGGGAGCTGTTTTTT

d_call: NA
clone_size: NA
v_call: TRBV28
j_call: TRBJ2-1
cdr3_aa: CASSQLARESNEQFF
cdr3_nt: TGTGCCAGCAGTCAGCTAGCCCGAGAGTCCAATGAGCAGTTCTTC

d_call: TRBD2
clone_size: NA
v_call: TRBV14
j_call: TRBJ2-3
cdr3_aa: CASSQVRTSGGADTQYF
cdr3_nt: TGTGCCAGCAGCCAAGTACGGACTAGCGGGGGGGCAGATACGCAGTATTTT

d_call: TRBD2
clone_size: NA
v_call: TRBV5-1
j_call: TRBJ2-1
cdr3_aa: CASSPPRLAGYNEQFF
cdr3_nt: TGCGCCAGCAGCCCCCCCCGACTAGCGGGGTACAATGAGCAGTTCTTC

d_call: NA
clone_size: NA
v_call: TRBV5-1
j_call: TRBJ1-1
cdr3_aa: CASSLAGRMNTEAFF
cdr3_nt: TGCGCCAGCAGCTTGGCAGGGAGGATGAACACTGAAGCTTTCTTT

d_call: NA
clone_size: once
v_call: TRBV7-2
j_call: TRBJ2-7
cdr3_aa: CASSFNTGSYEQYF
cdr3_nt: TGTGCCAGCAGCTTTAACACGGGCTCCTACGAGCAGTACTTC

d_call: TRBD2
clone_size: once
v_call: TRBV5-1
j_call: TRBJ2-1
cdr3_aa: CASSPTPGAGVLNEQFF
cdr3_nt: TGCGCCAGCAGCCCTACCCCTGGGGCGGGAGTTCTCAATGAGCAGTTCTTC

d_call: NA
clone_size: NA
v_call: TRBV2
j_call: TRBJ1-1
cdr3_aa: CAKNGEGMNTEAFF
cdr3_nt: TGTGCCAAGAACGGTGAGGGCATGAACACTGAAGCTTTCTTT

d_call: NA
clone_size: NA
v_call: TRBV30
j_call: TRBJ1-5
cdr3_aa: CAWSRPPDQPQHF
cdr3_nt: TGTGCCTGGAGTCGGCCACCCGATCAGCCCCAGCATTTT

d_call: NA
clone_size: NA
v_call: TRBV29-1
j_call: TRBJ1-2
cdr3_aa: CSVDSPGPMDYGYTF
cdr3_nt: TGCAGCGTAGACTCTCCCGGGCCCATGGACTATGGCTACACCTTC

d_call: TRBD1
clone_size: NA
v_call: TRBV28
j_call: TRBJ1-1
cdr3_aa: CASTDRGTEAFF
cdr3_nt: TGTGCCAGCACGGACAGGGGCACTGAAGCTTTCTTT

d_call: NA
clone_size: NA
v_call: TRBV28
j_call: TRBJ2-7
cdr3_aa: CASSLFGRYEQYF
cdr3_nt: TGTGCCAGCAGTTTATTCGGGCGCTACGAGCAGTACTTC

d_call: NA
clone_size: few
v_call: TRBV30
j_call: TRBJ1-1
cdr3_aa: CAWSRGLNTEAFF
cdr3_nt: TGTGCCTGGAGTAGGGGGTTGAACACTGAAGCTTTCTTT

d_call: NA
clone_size: NA
v_call: TRBV9
j_call: TRBJ2-6
cdr3_aa: CASSVSGANVLTF
cdr3_nt: TGTGCCAGCAGCGTATCTGGGGCCAACGTCCTGACTTTC

d_call: NA
clone_size: NA
v_call: TRBV4-1
j_call: TRBJ2-2
cdr3_aa: CASSQDWSDTGELFF
cdr3_nt: TGCGCCAGCAGCCAAGATTGGTCGGACACCGGGGAGCTGTTTTTT

d_call: TRBD2
clone_size: NA
v_call: TRBV11-3
j_call: TRBJ2-5
cdr3_aa: CASSMTSGTAQYF
cdr3_nt: TGTGCCAGCAGCATGACTAGCGGGACGGCCCAGTACTTC